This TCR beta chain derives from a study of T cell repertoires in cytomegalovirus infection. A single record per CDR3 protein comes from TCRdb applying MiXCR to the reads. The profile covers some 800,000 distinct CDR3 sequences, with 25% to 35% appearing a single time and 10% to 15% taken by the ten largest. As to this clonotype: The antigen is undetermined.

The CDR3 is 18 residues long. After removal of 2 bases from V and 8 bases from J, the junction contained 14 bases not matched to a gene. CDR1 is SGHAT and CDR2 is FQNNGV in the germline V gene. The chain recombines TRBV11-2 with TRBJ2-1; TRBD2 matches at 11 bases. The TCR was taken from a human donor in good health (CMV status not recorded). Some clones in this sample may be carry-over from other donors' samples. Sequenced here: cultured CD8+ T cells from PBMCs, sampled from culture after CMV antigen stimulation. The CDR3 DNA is TGTGCCAGCAGCTTATCCCTAAGAGGTAGCGGGGGGGCCCATGAGCAGTTCTTC. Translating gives CASSLSLRGSGGAHEQFF.